Shown below are 15 T cell receptor beta chains from a single sample sequenced in a study of identical twins. TCRdb re-called the 5' RACE reads through MiXCR, storing one row per CDR3 protein. Of roughly 470,000 distinct CDR3 sequences detected, about 13% appear once; the ten largest clones hold 0.8% to 1%. The sample also formed part of further work on yellow fever vaccine responses in identical twins.

Specimen: CD4+ T cells sorted from blood. The source of these receptors is a young woman in good health.

The table lists this clonotype with a few counts. This chain connects TRBV24-1 to TRBJ2-1; TRBD1 is a possible D gene (6 bases). Between the trimmed V and J ends, which lost 3 bases and 8 bases, there was a span of 16 bases. The CDR3 is 15 amino acids. Germline CDR1 and CDR2: KGHDR and SFDVKD. CDR3 sequence: CATSDPGQLHDEQFF. DNA of the CDR3: TGTGCCACCAGTGATCCGGGACAACTACACGATGAGCAGTTCTTC.

This clonotype was counted only a few times. The chain recombines TRBV5-5 with TRBJ2-7, with TRBD2 matching 7 bases. V lost 2 bases, J lost 0 bases, and 5 bases stayed unmatched. The length of the CDR3 is 15 residues. CDR1 and CDR2 (germline): SGHKS, YYEKEE (reference sequence). In DNA form, the CDR3 reads TGTGCCAGCAGCTTCGGACCGGGGGGCTCCTACGAGCAGTACTTC. This translates into CASSFGPGGSYEQYF.

This clonotype was counted only a few times. The chain joins TRBV6-2 or TRBV6-3 to TRBJ1-1; D gene uncertain. The CDR3 is 13 residues long. Germline-derived CDR1 and CDR2 are MNHEY and SVGEGT. V was pared by 0 bases and J by 4 bases, with 6 bases between. CDR3 loop: CASSYSGITEAFF. The CDR3 nucleotides are TGTGCCAGCAGTTACTCGGGAATCACTGAAGCTTTCTTT.

In its sample, this clonotype was seen many times. This rearrangement joins TRBV12-3 or TRBV12-4 to TRBJ1-5, with D possibly being TRBD1 (6 bases). CDR3 length: 14 residues. Trimming stripped 2 bases from V and 6 bases from J, with 11 bases between. The CDR3 here is CASSLSGAAQPQHF. CDR3 in DNA: TGTGCCAGCAGTTTATCAGGGGCGGCTCAGCCCCAGCATTTT.

The rearrangement joins TRBV28 to TRBJ2-3, with a weak D call TRBD2 (6 bases). From germline, CDR1 is MDHEN and CDR2 SYDVKM. The CDR3 is 11 residues long. Trimming took 9 bases from V and 8 from J, leaving 12 bases between them. In DNA, the CDR3 is TGTGCCAGTGACGGGCGGGGTACGCAGTATTTT. Encoded protein: CASDGRGTQYF. Drawing the rest from reference TRBV28 and TRBJ2-3, the complete variable domain is DVKVTQSSRYLVKRTGEKVFLECVQDMDHENMFWYRQDPGLGLRLIYFSYDVKMKEKGDIPEGYSVSREKKERFSLILESASTNQTSMYLCASDGRGTQYFGPGTRLTVL.

This clonotype was recorded at least ten times. The J gene is TRBJ1-3, the V gene TRBV6-5, with D perhaps TRBD1 (5 bases). V lost 2 bases and J lost 8, with 13 bases in between. The CDR3 extends over 14 amino acids. CDR1 is MNHEY and CDR2 is SVGAGI in the germline V gene. The CDR3 protein is CASSYGQGRDTIYF. CDR3 nucleotide sequence: TGTGCCAGCAGTTACGGCCAGGGTAGGGACACCATATATTTT.

This clonotype came up many times. V and J are TRBV5-5 and TRBJ2-3; D is perhaps TRBD2 (6 bases). This CDR3 is built from 14 residues. Trimming took 6 bases from V and 2 from J, leaving 13 bases between them. Germline V CDR1 and CDR2: SGHKS, YYEKEE (reference sequence). CDR3: CASIREWDTDTQYF. The CDR3 DNA reads TGTGCCAGCATCCGGGAGTGGGACACAGATACGCAGTATTTT.

This clonotype was recorded at least ten times. V usage is TRBV10-3 and J usage is TRBJ1-6; 8 bases align to TRBD1. Germline CDR1 and CDR2: ENHRY and SYGVKD. Trimming took 5 bases from V and 8 from J; bases not matched to a gene: 2. CDR3 length: 13 residues. CDR3 loop: CAISPDRDSPLHF. DNA of the CDR3: TGTGCCATCAGTCCGGACAGGGATTCACCCCTCCACTTT.

This clonotype appeared a few times. The rearrangement joins TRBV6-5 to TRBJ1-4; no clear D gene. This CDR3 has 15 residues. CDR1 and CDR2 from the germline V gene are MNHEY and SVGAGI. The V gene lost 3 bases and the J gene lost 6 bases, with 14 bases spanning the gap. In DNA form, the CDR3 reads TGTGCCAGCAGTTATATTCGCGCTGGGGATGAAAAACTGTTTTTT. The encoded protein is CASSYIRAGDEKLFF.

The chain combines TRBV7-2 with TRBJ2-3; D gene ambiguous. CDR3 size: 13 residues. Germline CDR1 and CDR2: SGHTA and FQGNSA. The ends were cut back, 4 bases at V and 5 bases at J, with 10 bases in the middle. The CDR3 sequence: CASSSTWVDTQYF. The CDR3 DNA reads as TGTGCCAGCAGCTCTACGTGGGTAGATACGCAGTATTTT. Full variable domain (missing parts from reference TRBV7-2 and TRBJ2-3): GAGVSQSPSNKVTEKGKDVELRCDPISGHTALYWYRQSLGQGLEFLIYFQGNSAPDKSGLPSDRFSAERTGGSVSTLTIQRTQQEDSAVYLCASSSTWVDTQYFGPGTRLTVL.

This clonotype was counted many times. CDR3 protein: CASRLGGLSYNEQFF. Here the CDR3 DNA reads TGTGCCAGCAGGCTAGGGGGGCTCTCATACAATGAGCAGTTCTTC. The V call is TRBV14, the J call TRBJ2-1; possibly TRBD1 or TRBD2 for D (6 bases each). V was clipped by 6 bases and J by 4 bases, with 16 bases between them. The CDR3 covers 15 residues. The germline V gene has CDR1 SGHDN and CDR2 FVKESK.

This clonotype appeared a few times. The rearrangement uses TRBV28 and TRBJ2-7; TRBD1 agrees at 7 bases. The V segment lost 10 bases and the J segment 2 bases; nucleotides outside the gene matches: 8. The CDR3 length is 13 residues. Germline CDR1 and CDR2: MDHEN and SYDVKM. CDR3: CATFGDSPYEQYF. DNA for the CDR3: TGTGCCACCTTCGGGGACAGCCCCTACGAGCAGTACTTC. The whole variable domain, filled in from reference TRBV28 and TRBJ2-7, reads DVKVTQSSRYLVKRTGEKVFLECVQDMDHENMFWYRQDPGLGLRLIYFSYDVKMKEKGDIPEGYSVSREKKERFSLILESASTNQTSMYLCATFGDSPYEQYFGPGTRLTVT.

This rearrangement joins TRBV9 to TRBJ2-3; 9 nucleotides match TRBD2. CDR1 and CDR2 (germline): SGDLS, YYNGEE. The CDR3 is 14 residues long. V lost 4 bases to trimming and J lost 10 bases; unmatched junction nucleotides: 10. The CDR3 sequence: CASSPPGLARAQYF. CDR3 nucleotides: TGTGCCAGCAGCCCCCCGGGACTAGCAAGGGCGCAGTATTTT.

V and J are TRBV7-2 and TRBJ2-3, with 7 positions matching TRBD2. With V trimmed by 2 bases and J by 5 bases, 1 base remained unmatched. The CDR3 contains 13 residues. The germline V gene encodes CDR1 SGHTA and CDR2 FQGNSA. The CDR3 nucleotides read TGTGCCAGCAGCTTAATAGCGGGAGATACGCAGTATTTT. Its translation: CASSLIAGDTQYF.

This clonotype was counted a few times. The V call is TRBV14, the J call TRBJ2-7, with a tentative D call TRBD1 (6 bases). The CDR3 spans 15 residues. Per the germline V gene, CDR1 is SGHDN and CDR2 is FVKESK. V was clipped by 0 bases and J by 5 bases, with 14 bases between them. CDR3 bases: TGTGCCAGCAGCCAAGAGCGTGGGGGCCGGAACGAGCAGTACTTC. Amino acid sequence: CASSQERGGRNEQYF.